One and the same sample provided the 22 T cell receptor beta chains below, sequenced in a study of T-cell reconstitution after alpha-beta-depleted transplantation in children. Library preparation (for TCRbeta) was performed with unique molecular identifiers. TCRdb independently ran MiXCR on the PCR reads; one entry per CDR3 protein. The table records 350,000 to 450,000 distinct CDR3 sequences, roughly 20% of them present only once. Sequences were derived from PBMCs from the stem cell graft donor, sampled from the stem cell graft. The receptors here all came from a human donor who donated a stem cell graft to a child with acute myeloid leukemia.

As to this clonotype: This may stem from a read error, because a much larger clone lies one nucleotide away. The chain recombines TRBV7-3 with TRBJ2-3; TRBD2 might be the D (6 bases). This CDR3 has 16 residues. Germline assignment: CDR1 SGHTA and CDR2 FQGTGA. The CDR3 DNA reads TGTGCCGGCAGCTTAGGGGACTCAGGACGGGCAGATACGCAGTATTTT. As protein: CAGSLGDSGRADTQYF.

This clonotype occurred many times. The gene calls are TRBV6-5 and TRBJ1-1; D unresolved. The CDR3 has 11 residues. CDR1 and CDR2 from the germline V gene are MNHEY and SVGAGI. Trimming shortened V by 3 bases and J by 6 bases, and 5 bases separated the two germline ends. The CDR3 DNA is TGTGCCAGCAGTTATAGGTCTGAAGCTTTCTTT. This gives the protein CASSYRSEAFF.

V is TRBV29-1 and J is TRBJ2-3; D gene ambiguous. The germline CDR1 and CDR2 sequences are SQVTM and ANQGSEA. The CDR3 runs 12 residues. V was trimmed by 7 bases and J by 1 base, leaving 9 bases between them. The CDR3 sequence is CSERLGTDTQYF. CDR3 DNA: TGCAGCGAGCGCCTTGGCACAGATACGCAGTATTTT.

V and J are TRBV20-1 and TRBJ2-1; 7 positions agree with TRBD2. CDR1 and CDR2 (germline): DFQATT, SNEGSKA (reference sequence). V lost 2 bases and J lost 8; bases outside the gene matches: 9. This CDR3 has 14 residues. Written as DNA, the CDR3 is TGCAGTGCTAGAAGGGCGGGAGTTAGGTATGAGCAGTTCTTC. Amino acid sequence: CSARRAGVRYEQFF.

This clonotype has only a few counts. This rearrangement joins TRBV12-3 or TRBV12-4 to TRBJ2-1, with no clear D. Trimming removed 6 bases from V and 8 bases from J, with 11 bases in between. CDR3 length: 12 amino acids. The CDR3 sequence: CASSDPPHEQFF. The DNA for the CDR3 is TGTGCCAGCAGCGACCCCCCACATGAGCAGTTCTTC.

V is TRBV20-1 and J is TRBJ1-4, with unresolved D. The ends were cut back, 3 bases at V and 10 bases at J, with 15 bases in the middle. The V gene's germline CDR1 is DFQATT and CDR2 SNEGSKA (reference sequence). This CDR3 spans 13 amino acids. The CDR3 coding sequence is TGCAGTGCTAGTCTTCAGTGGTCTGGAAAACTGTTTTTT. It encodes CSASLQWSGKLFF.

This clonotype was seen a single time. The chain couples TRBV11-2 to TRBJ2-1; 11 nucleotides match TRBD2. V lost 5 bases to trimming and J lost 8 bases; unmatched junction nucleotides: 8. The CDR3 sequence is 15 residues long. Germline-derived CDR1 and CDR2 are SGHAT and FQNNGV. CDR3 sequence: CASSRTSGRRDEQFF. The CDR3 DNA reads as TGTGCCAGCAGCCGTACTAGCGGGAGAAGGGATGAGCAGTTCTTC.

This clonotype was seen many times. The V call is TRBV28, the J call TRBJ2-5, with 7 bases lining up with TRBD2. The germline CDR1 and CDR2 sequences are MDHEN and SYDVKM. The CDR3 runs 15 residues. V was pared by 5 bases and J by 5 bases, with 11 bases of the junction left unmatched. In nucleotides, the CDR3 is TGTGCCAGCAGTCCGTCGGGAGGCGCGTGGGAGACCCAGTACTTC. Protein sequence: CASSPSGGAWETQYF.

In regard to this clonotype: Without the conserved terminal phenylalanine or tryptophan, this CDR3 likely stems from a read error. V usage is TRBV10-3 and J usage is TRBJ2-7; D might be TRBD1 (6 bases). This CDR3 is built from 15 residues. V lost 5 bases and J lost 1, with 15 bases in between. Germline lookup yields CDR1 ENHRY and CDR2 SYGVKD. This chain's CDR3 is CAISPRGRPSYEQYL. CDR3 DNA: TGTGCCATCAGTCCCAGGGGTCGCCCTTCCTACGAGCAGTACCTC.

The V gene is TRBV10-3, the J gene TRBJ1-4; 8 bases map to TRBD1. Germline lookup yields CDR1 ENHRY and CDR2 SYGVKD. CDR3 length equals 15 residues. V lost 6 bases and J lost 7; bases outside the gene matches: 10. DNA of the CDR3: TGTGCCATCAGGAGCGGACAGGGCGTTTCTGAAAAACTGTTTTTT. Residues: CAIRSGQGVSEKLFF.

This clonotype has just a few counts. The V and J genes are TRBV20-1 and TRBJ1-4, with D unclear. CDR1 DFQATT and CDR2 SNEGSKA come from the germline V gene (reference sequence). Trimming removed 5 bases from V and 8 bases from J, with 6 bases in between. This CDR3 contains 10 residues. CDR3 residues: CSAAREKLFF. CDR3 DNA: TGCAGTGCTGCTAGGGAAAAACTGTTTTTT.

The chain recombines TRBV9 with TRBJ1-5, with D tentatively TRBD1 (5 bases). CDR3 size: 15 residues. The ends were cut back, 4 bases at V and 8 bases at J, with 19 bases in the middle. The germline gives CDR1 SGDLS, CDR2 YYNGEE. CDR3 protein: CASSPGDFTREPQHF. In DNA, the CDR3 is TGTGCCAGCAGCCCCGGGGACTTCACAAGAGAGCCCCAGCATTTT.

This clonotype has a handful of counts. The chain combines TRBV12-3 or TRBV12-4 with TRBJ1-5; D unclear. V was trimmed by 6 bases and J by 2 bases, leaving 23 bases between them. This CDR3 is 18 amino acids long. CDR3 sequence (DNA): TGTGCCAGCAGCCTTAACCTTTTCCGTAGAGGCGGCAATCAGCCCCAGCATTTT. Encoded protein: CASSLNLFRRGGNQPQHF.

The CDR3 coding sequence is TGTGCCAGCAGCTCTAGCCCCCCTCAGGGGTATCCCTACGAGCAGTACTTC. Protein: CASSSSPPQGYPYEQYF. The J gene is TRBJ2-7, the V gene TRBV7-2; tentatively, D is TRBD1 (6 bases). The CDR3 has 17 residues. Trimming shortened V by 4 bases and J by 2 bases, and 21 bases separated the two germline ends. Germline V gene lookup returns CDR1 SGHTA and CDR2 FQGNSA.

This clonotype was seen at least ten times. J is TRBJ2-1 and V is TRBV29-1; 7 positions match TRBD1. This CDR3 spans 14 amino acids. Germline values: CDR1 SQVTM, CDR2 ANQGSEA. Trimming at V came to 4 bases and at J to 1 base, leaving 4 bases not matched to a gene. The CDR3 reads CSVVSRGSYNEQFF. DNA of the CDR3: TGCAGCGTTGTGAGCAGGGGGTCCTACAATGAGCAGTTCTTC.

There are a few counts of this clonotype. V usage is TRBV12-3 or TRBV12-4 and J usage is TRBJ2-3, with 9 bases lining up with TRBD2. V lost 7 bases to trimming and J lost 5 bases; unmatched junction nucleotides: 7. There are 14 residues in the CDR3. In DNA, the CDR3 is TGTGCCAGCACCGGGACTAGCTGGGAAGATACGCAGTATTTT. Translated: CASTGTSWEDTQYF.

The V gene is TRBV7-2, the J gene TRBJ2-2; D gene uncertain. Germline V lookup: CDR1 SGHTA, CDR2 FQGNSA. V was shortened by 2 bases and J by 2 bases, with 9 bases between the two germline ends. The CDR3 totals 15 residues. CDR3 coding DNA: TGTGCCAGCAGCTTAAGTCGGGTTAACACCGGGGAGCTGTTTTTT. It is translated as CASSLSRVNTGELFF.

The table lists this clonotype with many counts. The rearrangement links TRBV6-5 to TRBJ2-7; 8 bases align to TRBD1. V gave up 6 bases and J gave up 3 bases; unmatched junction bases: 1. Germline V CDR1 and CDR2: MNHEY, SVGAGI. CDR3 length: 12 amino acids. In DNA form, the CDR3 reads TGTGCCAGCAGGGGACAGGTCTACGAGCAGTACTTC. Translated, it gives CASRGQVYEQYF.

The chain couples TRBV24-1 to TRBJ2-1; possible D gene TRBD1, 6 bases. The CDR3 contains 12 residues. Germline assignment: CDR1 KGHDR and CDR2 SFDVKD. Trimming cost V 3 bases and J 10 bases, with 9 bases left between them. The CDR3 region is CATSDPDREQFF. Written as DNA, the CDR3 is TGTGCCACCAGTGATCCGGACAGAGAGCAGTTCTTC.

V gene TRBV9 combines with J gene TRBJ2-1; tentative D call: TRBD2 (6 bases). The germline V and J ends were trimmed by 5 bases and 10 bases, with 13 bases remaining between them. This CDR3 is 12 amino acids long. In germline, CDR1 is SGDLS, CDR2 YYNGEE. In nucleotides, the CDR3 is TGTGCCAGCAGTAAGGAGGGCGGAGAGCAGTTCTTC. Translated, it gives CASSKEGGEQFF.

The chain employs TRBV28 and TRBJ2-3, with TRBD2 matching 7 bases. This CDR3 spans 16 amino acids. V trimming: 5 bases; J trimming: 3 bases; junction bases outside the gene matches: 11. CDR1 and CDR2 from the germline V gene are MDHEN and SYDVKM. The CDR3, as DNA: TGTGCCAGCAGTCCTGCCTGGGGGGGTAGAACAGATACGCAGTATTTT. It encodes CASSPAWGGRTDTQYF.

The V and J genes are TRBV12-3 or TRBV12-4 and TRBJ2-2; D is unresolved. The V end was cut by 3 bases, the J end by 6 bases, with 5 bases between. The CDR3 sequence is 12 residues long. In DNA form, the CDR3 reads TGTGCCAGCAGTTTCGATGCCGGGGAGCTGTTTTTT. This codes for CASSFDAGELFF.